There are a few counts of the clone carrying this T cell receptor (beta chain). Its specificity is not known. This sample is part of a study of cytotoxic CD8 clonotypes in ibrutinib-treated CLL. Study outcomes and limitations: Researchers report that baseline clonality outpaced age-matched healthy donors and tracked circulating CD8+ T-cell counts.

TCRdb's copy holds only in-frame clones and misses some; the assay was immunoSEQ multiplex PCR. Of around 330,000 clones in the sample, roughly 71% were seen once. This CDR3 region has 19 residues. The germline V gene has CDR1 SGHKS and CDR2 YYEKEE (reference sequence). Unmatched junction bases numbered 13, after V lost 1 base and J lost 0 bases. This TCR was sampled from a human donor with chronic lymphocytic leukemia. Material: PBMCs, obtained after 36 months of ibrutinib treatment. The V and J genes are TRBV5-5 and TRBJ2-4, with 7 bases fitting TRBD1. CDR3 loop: CASSLHTDPQGVAKNIQYF. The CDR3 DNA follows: TGTGCCAGCAGCTTGCACACGGACCCCCAGGGGGTAGCCAAAAACATTCAGTACTTC.